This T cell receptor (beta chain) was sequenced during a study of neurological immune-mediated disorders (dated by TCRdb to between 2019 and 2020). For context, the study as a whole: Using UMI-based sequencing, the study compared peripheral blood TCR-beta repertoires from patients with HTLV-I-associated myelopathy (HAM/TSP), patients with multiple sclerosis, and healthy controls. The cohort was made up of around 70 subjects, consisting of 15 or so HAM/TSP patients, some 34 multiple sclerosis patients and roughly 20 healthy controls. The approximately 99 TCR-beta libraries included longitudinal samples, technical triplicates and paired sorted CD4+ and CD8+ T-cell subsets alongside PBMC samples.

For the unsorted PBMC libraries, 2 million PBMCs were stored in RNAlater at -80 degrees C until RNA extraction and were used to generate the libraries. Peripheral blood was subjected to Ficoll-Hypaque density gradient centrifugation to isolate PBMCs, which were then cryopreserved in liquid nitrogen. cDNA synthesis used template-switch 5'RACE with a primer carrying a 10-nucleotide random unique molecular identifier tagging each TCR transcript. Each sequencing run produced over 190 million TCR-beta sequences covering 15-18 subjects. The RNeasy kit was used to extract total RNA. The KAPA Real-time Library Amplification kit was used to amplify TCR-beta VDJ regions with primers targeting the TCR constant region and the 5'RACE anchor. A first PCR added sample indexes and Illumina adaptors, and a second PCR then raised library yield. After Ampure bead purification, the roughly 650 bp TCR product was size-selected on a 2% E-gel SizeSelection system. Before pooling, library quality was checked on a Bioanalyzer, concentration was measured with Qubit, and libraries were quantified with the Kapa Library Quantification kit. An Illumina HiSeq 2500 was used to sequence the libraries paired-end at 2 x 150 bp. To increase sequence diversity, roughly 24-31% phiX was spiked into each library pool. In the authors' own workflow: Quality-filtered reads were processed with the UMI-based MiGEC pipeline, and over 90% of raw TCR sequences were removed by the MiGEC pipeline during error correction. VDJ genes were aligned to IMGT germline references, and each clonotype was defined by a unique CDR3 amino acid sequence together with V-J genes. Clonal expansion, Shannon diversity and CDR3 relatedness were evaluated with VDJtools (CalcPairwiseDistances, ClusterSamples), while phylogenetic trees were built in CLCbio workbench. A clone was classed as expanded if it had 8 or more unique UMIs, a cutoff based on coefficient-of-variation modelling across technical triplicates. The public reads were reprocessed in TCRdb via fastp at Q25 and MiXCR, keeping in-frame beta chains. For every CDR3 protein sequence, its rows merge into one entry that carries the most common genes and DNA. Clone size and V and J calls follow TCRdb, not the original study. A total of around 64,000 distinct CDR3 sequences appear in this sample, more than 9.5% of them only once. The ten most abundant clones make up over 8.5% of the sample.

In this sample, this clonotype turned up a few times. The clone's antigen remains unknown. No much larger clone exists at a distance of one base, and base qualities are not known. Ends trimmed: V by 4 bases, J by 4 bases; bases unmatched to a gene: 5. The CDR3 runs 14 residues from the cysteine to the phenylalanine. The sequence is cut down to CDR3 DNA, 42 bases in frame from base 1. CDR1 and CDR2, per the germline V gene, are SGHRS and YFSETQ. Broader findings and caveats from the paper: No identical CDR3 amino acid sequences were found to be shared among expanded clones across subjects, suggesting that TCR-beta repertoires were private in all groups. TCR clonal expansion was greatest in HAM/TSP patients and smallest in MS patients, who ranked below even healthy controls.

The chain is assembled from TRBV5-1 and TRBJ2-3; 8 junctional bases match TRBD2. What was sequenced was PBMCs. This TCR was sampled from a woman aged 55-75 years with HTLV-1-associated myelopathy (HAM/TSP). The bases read TGCGCCAGCAGCATAAGCGGGAGCTCAGATACGCAGTATTTT. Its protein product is CASSISGSSDTQYF.